These 15 T cell receptor beta chains share one sample of origin, sequenced in a study of CD8 T cells in ankylosing spondylitis. TCRdb passed the 5' RACE reads through MiXCR, listing each CDR3 protein once. The profile shows some 270,000 distinct CDR3 sequences, approximately 30% of them singletons. The sample comprised blood, either unsorted or a sorted T cell fraction (not recorded which). The receptors come from a male donor with ankylosing spondylitis or in good health (not recorded which).

The gene calls are TRBV5-1 and TRBJ2-7; 10 bases map to TRBD2. Unmatched junction bases numbered 5, after V lost 4 bases and J lost 4 bases. Germline CDR1 and CDR2: SGHRS and YFSETQ. The CDR3 consists of 14 residues. The CDR3 spells CASSPSSGGYEQYF. CDR3 DNA sequence: TGCGCCAGCAGCCCCTCTAGCGGGGGTTACGAGCAGTACTTC.

The CDR3, as DNA: TGTGCCAGCAGCCTTGGGACAGGGCTCTCCTACGAGCAGTACTTC. Encoded protein: CASSLGTGLSYEQYF. This chain connects TRBV3-1 to TRBJ2-7; 9 bases line up with TRBD1. V was clipped by 4 bases and J by 0 bases; unmatched bases: 4. This CDR3 has 15 amino acids. The germline gives CDR1 LGHDT, CDR2 YNNKEL (reference sequence).

The rearrangement joins TRBV6-1 to TRBJ2-7; D gene unclear. Germline V gene data show CDR1 as MNHNS and CDR2 as SASEGT. This CDR3 has 15 amino acids. V lost 5 bases to trimming and J lost 3 bases, with 17 bases between them. The CDR3 protein is CASSPVPAVLYEQYF. The CDR3 region has the DNA TGTGCCAGCAGTCCCGTCCCAGCAGTCCTCTACGAGCAGTACTTC.

This clonotype was detected once. The chain links TRBV9 to TRBJ1-4, with 8 bases aligning to TRBD1. V trimming: 3 bases; J trimming: 8 bases; junction bases outside the gene matches: 9. Germline assignment: CDR1 SGDLS and CDR2 YYNGEE. This CDR3 spans 15 amino acids. The CDR3 reads CASSALQGAGEKLFF. The DNA for the CDR3 is TGTGCCAGCAGCGCTCTTCAGGGGGCTGGAGAAAAACTGTTTTTT. Complete variable domain (other parts from reference TRBV9 and TRBJ1-4): DSGVTQTPKHLITATGQRVTLRCSPRSGDLSVYWYQQSLDQGLQFLIQYYNGEERAKGNILERFSAQQFPDLHSELNLSSLELGDSALYFCASSALQGAGEKLFFGSGTQLSVL.

This chain links TRBV20-1 with TRBJ2-7, with D possibly called TRBD1 or TRBD2 (6 bases each). The CDR3 runs to 18 residues. Between the trimmed V and J ends, which lost 0 bases and 1 base, there was a span of 22 bases. Germline V gene data show CDR1 as DFQATT and CDR2 as SNEGSKA (reference sequence). CDR3 sequence reads: CSARDDGPGAGRSYEQYF. The DNA for the CDR3 is TGCAGTGCTAGAGACGATGGACCGGGGGCGGGCCGTTCCTACGAGCAGTACTTC.

The chain has TRBV28 and TRBJ2-1; 13 positions match TRBD2. There are 16 residues in the CDR3. The germline V gene encodes CDR1 MDHEN and CDR2 SYDVKM. The V gene end was trimmed by 4 bases and the J gene end by 9 bases; junction bases not matched to a gene: 9. DNA of the CDR3: TGTGCCAGCAGTTCGACGACTAGCGGGGGGAACGGTGAGCAGTTCTTC. Translated, it gives CASSSTTSGGNGEQFF. Supplemented by reference TRBV28 and TRBJ2-1, the full variable domain reads DVKVTQSSRYLVKRTGEKVFLECVQDMDHENMFWYRQDPGLGLRLIYFSYDVKMKEKGDIPEGYSVSREKKERFSLILESASTNQTSMYLCASSSTTSGGNGEQFFGPGTRLTVL.

The V and J genes are TRBV20-1 and TRBJ2-7; D is undetermined. There are 11 residues in the CDR3. Germline V gene lookup returns CDR1 DFQATT and CDR2 SNEGSKA (reference sequence). V was shortened by 7 bases and J by 5 bases, with 12 bases between the two germline ends. The CDR3 DNA follows: TGCAGTGTAGGGTTGAAAAACGAGCAGTACTTC. Protein product: CSVGLKNEQYF.

This sequence joins TRBV3-1 and TRBJ2-3; 10 bases are a match to TRBD2. The CDR3 has 17 amino acids. Germline-derived CDR1 and CDR2 are LGHDT and YNNKEL (reference sequence). V was clipped by 1 base and J by 4 bases; unmatched bases: 8. CDR3 coding DNA: TGTGCCAGCAGCCAAGTTGTAGCGGGGGGTTCGTCAGATACGCAGTATTTT. Amino acid sequence: CASSQVVAGGSSDTQYF.

V is TRBV28 and J is TRBJ2-1; TRBD1 matches 8 bases. Trimming took 8 bases from V and 7 from J; bases not matched to a gene: 16. Germline lookup yields CDR1 MDHEN and CDR2 SYDVKM. The CDR3 totals 16 residues. The CDR3 region is CASPPRRYRGWNEQFF. For the CDR3, the DNA is TGTGCCAGCCCTCCCCGTCGGTACAGGGGGTGGAATGAGCAGTTCTTC.

This chain connects TRBV10-3 to TRBJ2-7, with TRBD1 as a possible D gene (6 bases). CDR1 and CDR2 (germline): ENHRY, SYGVKD. The CDR3 runs 14 residues. Trimming shortened V by 7 bases and J by 0 bases, and 13 bases separated the two germline ends. This CDR3 reads CAITETGDSYEQYF. For the CDR3, the DNA is TGTGCCATCACCGAGACAGGAGACTCCTACGAGCAGTACTTC.

In DNA form, the CDR3 reads TGTGCCAGCAGCCTTCGACAGGGTAGGGAAGCTTTCTTT. Translation: CASSLRQGREAFF. The J gene is TRBJ1-1, the V gene TRBV7-3; 7 nucleotides match TRBD1. Germline V CDR1 and CDR2: SGHTA, FQGTGA. There are 13 residues in the CDR3. After removal of 5 bases from V and 8 bases from J, the junction contained 8 bases not matched to a gene.

This clonotype has only one observation. Written as DNA, the CDR3 is TGTGCCAGCAGCAAACAGCGCTACGAGCAGTACTTC. Its translation is CASSKQRYEQYF. V usage is TRBV21-1 and J usage is TRBJ2-7. TRBV21-1 is shown as a pseudogene. This CDR3 contains 12 residues.

This clonotype has more than one count but fewer than ten. This chain links TRBV6-2 or TRBV6-3 with TRBJ1-6; D not certain. The V and J ends lost 2 bases and 7 bases respectively, with 9 bases between them. Germline CDR1 reads MNHEY; CDR2 reads SVGEGT. The CDR3 covers 14 residues. DNA for the CDR3: TGTGCCAGCAGTTACGCCCTCGGGAATTCACCCCTCCACTTT. Translating it yields CASSYALGNSPLHF.

This clonotype was seen more than once but under ten times. This chain joins TRBV5-6 and TRBJ2-7, with 7 bases aligning to TRBD2. V gave up 2 bases and J gave up 2 bases; unmatched junction bases: 4. CDR1 and CDR2 (germline): SGHDT, YYEEEE. This CDR3 comprises 14 residues. The chain's CDR3 is CASSLMGGAYEQYF. The CDR3 coding sequence is TGTGCCAGCAGCTTAATGGGGGGGGCCTACGAGCAGTACTTC.

V is TRBV12-3 or TRBV12-4 and J is TRBJ2-3; no reliable D call. CDR3 length: 15 residues. V was trimmed by 4 bases and J by 0 bases, leaving 11 bases between them. The CDR3: CASSSEWGSTDTQYF. In DNA form, the CDR3 reads TGTGCCAGCAGTTCTGAATGGGGTAGCACAGATACGCAGTATTTT.